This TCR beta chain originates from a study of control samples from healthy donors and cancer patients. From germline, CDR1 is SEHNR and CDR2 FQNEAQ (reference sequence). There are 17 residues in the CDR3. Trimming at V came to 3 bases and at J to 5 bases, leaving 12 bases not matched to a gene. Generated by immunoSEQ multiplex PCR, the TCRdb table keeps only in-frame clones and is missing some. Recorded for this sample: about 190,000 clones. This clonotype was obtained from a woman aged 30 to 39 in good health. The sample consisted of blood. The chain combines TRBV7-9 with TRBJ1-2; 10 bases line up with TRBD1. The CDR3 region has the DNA TGTGCCAGCAGCTTCCGTACGGGGACAGGGGCAGATTATGGCTACACCTTC. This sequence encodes CASSFRTGTGADYGYTF.